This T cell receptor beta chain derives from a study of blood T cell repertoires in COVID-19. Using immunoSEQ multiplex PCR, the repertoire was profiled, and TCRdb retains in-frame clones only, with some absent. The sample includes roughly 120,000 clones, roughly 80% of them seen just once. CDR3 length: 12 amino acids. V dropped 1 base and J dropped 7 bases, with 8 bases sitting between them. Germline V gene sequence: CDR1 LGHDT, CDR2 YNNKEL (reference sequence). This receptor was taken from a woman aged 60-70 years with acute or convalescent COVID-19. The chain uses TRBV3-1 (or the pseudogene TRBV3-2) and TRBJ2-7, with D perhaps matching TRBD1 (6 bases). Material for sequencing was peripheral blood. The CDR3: CASSQGGGEQYF. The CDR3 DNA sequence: TGTGCCAGCAGCCAAGGAGGGGGTGAGCAGTACTTC.